This T cell receptor beta chain stems from a study of breast tumors, draining lymph nodes, adjacent tissues. This clonotype occurred many times. The germline gives CDR1 SGHDN, CDR2 FVKESK. V was pared by 5 bases and J by 4 bases, with 6 bases between. The CDR3 is made up of 12 amino acids. One entry per CDR3 protein, called by TCRdb with MiXCR from the multiplex PCR reads. The profile shows more than 20,000 distinct CDR3 sequences, roughly 50% of them singletons. This TCR derives from a female donor with breast cancer. Some clones in this sample may be carry-over from other donors' samples. Sequencing was carried out using breast tumor tissue. The chain uses TRBV14 and TRBJ2-1; D ambiguous. The CDR3 bases are TGTGCCAGCAGCGTAGGGTACAATGAGCAGTTCTTC. Translation gives CASSVGYNEQFF.